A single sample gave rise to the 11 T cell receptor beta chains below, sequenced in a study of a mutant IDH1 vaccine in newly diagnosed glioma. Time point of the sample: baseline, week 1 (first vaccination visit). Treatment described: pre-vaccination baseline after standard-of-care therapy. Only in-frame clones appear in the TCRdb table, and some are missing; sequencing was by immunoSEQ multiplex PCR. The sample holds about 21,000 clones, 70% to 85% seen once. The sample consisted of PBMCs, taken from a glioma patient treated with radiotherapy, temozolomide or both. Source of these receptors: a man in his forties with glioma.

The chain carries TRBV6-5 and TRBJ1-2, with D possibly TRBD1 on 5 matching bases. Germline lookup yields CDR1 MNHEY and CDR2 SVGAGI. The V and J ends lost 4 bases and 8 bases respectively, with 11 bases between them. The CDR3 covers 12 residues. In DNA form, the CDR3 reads TGTGCCAGCAGTTTGGAGGGGAACGGCTACACCTTC. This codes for CASSLEGNGYTF.

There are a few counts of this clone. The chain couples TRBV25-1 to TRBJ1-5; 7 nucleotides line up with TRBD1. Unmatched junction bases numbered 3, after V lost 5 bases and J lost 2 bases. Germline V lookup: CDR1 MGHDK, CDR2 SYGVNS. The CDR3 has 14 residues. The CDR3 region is CASSTTGGNQPQHF. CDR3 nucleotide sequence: TGTGCCAGCAGTACCACAGGGGGCAATCAGCCCCAGCATTTT.

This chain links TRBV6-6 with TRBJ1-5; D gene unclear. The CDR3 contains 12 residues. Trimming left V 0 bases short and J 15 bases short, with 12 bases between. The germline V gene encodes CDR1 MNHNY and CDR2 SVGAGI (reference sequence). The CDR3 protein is CASSYSEEERHF. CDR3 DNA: TGTGCCAGCAGTTACTCGGAGGAAGAACGGCATTTT.

The CDR3 sequence: CASSDRLAGGETQYF. CDR3 nucleotides: TGTGCCAGCAGTGACCGACTAGCGGGGGGTGAGACCCAGTACTTC. This sequence joins TRBV2 and TRBJ2-5; 13 bases agree with TRBD2. This CDR3 is built from 15 residues. V gave up 3 bases and J gave up 5 bases; unmatched junction bases: 3. Germline CDR1 and CDR2: SNHLY and FYNNEI.

The CDR3 DNA sequence: TGTGCCAGCAGCCAATTCGGGTACAGGCGCCAAGAGACCCAGTACTTC. Translating it yields CASSQFGYRRQETQYF. The V gene is TRBV14, the J gene TRBJ2-5, with a tentative D call TRBD1 (5 bases). Germline CDR1 SGHDN, CDR2 FVKESK. V was pared by 2 bases and J by 1 base, with 14 bases between. CDR3 length equals 16 residues.

The CDR3 loop is CASSFLDGASNQPQHF. Here the CDR3 DNA reads TGTGCCAGCAGTTTTTTGGACGGAGCTAGCAATCAGCCCCAGCATTTT. The V and J genes are TRBV2 and TRBJ1-5; D is unclear. Germline V lookup: CDR1 SNHLY, CDR2 FYNNEI. Trimming removed 5 bases from V and 0 bases from J, with 14 bases in between. The CDR3 is 16 amino acids.

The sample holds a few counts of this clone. The CDR3 region is CASSPDRREETQYF. The CDR3, as DNA: TGTGCCAGCAGCCCTGACAGGCGGGAAGAGACCCAGTACTTC. V usage is TRBV7-2 and J usage is TRBJ2-5, with a weak D call TRBD1 (6 bases). The germline V gene encodes CDR1 SGHTA and CDR2 FQGNSA. V dropped 5 bases and J dropped 3 bases, with 13 bases sitting between them. This CDR3 has 14 amino acids.

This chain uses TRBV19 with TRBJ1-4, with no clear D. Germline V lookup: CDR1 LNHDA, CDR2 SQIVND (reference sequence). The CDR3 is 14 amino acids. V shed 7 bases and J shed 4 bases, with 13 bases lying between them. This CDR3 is CASTMLWRNEKLFF. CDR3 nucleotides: TGTGCCAGTACGATGTTGTGGCGTAATGAAAAACTGTTTTTT.

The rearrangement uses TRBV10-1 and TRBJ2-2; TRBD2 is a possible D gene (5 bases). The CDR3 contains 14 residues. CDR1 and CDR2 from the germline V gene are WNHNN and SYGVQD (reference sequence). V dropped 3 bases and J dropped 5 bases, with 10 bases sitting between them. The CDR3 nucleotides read TGCGCCAGCAGTGAAGCGTCGGGGACCGGGGAGCTGTTTTTT. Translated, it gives CASSEASGTGELFF.

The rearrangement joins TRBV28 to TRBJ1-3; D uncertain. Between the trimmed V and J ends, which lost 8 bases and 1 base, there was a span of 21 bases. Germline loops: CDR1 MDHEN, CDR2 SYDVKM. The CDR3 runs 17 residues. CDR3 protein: CASGPHGAVVSGNTIYF. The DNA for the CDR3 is TGTGCCAGCGGACCTCACGGCGCGGTAGTTTCTGGAAACACCATATATTTT.

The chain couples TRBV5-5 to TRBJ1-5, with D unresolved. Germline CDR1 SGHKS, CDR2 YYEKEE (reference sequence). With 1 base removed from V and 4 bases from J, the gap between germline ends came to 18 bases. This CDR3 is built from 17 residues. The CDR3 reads CASSLLFSGGMNQPQHF. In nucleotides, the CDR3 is TGTGCCAGCAGCTTGCTTTTCTCGGGAGGGATGAATCAGCCCCAGCATTTT.